The 10 T cell receptor beta chains given below trace back to one sample, sequenced in a study of B cell selection in AIRE deficiency. Regulatory T cells were sorted as CD4+CD25hiCD127low/negative. The assay was immunoSEQ multiplex PCR, and TCRdb's table has in-frame clones only and misses some. Of tens of thousands of clones listed, roughly 91% are singletons. What was sequenced was CD4+CD25+ Tregs sorted from PBMCs. These receptors all stem from a human donor in good health.

The rearrangement links TRBV12-5 to TRBJ2-7, with D perhaps matching TRBD1 (6 bases). Germline-derived CDR1 and CDR2 are LGHNT and FRNRAP. V lost 2 bases and J 1 base, leaving 12 bases between the germline ends. The CDR3 covers 15 residues. CDR3 sequence: CASGLTPQGSYEQYF. CDR3 bases: TGTGCTAGTGGTTTGACCCCACAGGGATCCTACGAGCAGTACTTC.

This clone was observed once. The CDR3 loop reads CASSVTLGYEQYF. The CDR3 nucleotides are TGTGCCAGCAGCGTAACCTTGGGTTACGAGCAGTACTTC. J is TRBJ2-7 and V is TRBV7-2; D ambiguous. The germline gives CDR1 SGHTA, CDR2 FQGNSA. The CDR3 has 13 amino acids. V lost 5 bases to trimming and J lost 4 bases, with 12 bases between them.

The V call is TRBV5-4, the J call TRBJ1-2; no clear D gene. There are 14 residues in the CDR3. In germline, CDR1 is SGHNT, CDR2 YYREEE (reference sequence). Trimming stripped 0 bases from V and 8 bases from J, with 14 bases between. In nucleotides, the CDR3 is TGTGCCAGCAGCTTGGAGCTGGCAGTGCAAGGCTACACCTTC. It is translated as CASSLELAVQGYTF.

The V call is TRBV20-1, the J call TRBJ1-1; D unresolved. Between the trimmed V and J ends, which lost 3 bases and 6 bases, there was a span of 8 bases. The CDR3 runs 11 residues. Germline V gene lookup returns CDR1 DFQATT and CDR2 SNEGSKA (reference sequence). This chain's CDR3 is CSARGGAEAFF. DNA of the CDR3: TGCAGTGCTAGGGGAGGTGCTGAAGCTTTCTTT.

This chain uses TRBV4-3 with TRBJ2-7; unclear D gene. Trimming stripped 5 bases from V and 0 bases from J, with 11 bases between. CDR1 is LGHNA, CDR2 YSLEER, per germline. CDR3 length: 14 residues. The CDR3 is CASSVRAPSYEQYF. As DNA, the CDR3 is TGCGCCAGCAGCGTTCGGGCTCCCTCCTACGAGCAGTACTTC.

The chain couples TRBV7-6 to TRBJ1-1, with D perhaps TRBD1 (6 bases). V was shortened by 7 bases and J by 3 bases, with 15 bases between the two germline ends. The germline gives CDR1 SGHVS, CDR2 FNYEAQ. The CDR3 is made up of 14 amino acids. CDR3 in amino acids: CASMWVRGDTEAFF. The CDR3 DNA reads TGTGCCAGCATGTGGGTTAGGGGGGACACTGAAGCTTTCTTT.

The gene calls are TRBV7-8 and TRBJ1-3; D is uncertain. This CDR3 region has 16 residues. Germline V lookup: CDR1 SGHVS, CDR2 FQNEAQ. V lost 1 base and J lost 3, with 13 bases in between. The DNA of the CDR3 is TGTGCCAGCAGCTTAGGTCAGGCCCTCTTTGGAAACACCATATATTTT. This gives the protein CASSLGQALFGNTIYF.

The chain couples TRBV6-5 to TRBJ1-1; 8 positions match TRBD1. The length of the CDR3 is 15 residues. V was clipped by 6 bases and J by 2 bases; unmatched bases: 8. Germline V gene lookup returns CDR1 MNHEY and CDR2 SVGAGI. CDR3 in amino acids: CASSETTGENTEAFF. The CDR3 bases are TGTGCCAGCAGCGAAACGACAGGGGAAAACACTGAAGCTTTCTTT.

This chain joins TRBV29-1 and TRBJ2-5; D perhaps matches TRBD1 (5 bases). V lost 0 bases and J lost 5, with 16 bases in between. CDR3 length: 15 amino acids. CDR1 SQVTM and CDR2 ANQGSEA come from the germline V gene. For the CDR3, the DNA is TGCAGCGTTGAAGATTCGTGGGGCTTTCGGGAGACCCAGTACTTC. It encodes CSVEDSWGFRETQYF. The complete variable domain, with remaining parts taken from reference TRBV29-1 and TRBJ2-5, reads SAVISQKPSRDICQRGTSLTIQCQVDSQVTMMFWYRQQPGQSLTLIATANQGSEATYESGFVIDKFPISRPNLTFSTLTVSNMSPEDSSIYLCSVEDSWGFRETQYFGPGTRLLVL.

This sequence joins TRBV19 and TRBJ1-6, with D unresolved. CDR1 is LNHDA and CDR2 is SQIVND in the germline V gene (reference sequence). The CDR3 spans 15 residues. Between the trimmed V and J ends, which lost 5 bases and 8 bases, there was a span of 16 bases. The chain's CDR3 is CASSVDRIKDSPLHF. CDR3 nucleotide sequence: TGTGCCAGTAGTGTGGACCGAATCAAGGATTCACCCCTCCACTTT.